This T cell receptor (beta chain) derives from a study of shared clonotypes between healthy human individuals (dated by TCRdb to 2019 to 2021). Background on the whole study: Three men and two women, aged 18 to 49 years, made up the cohort. For each donor, CD4 naive and CD4 memory were each run on three plates, CD8 naive on two plates, and CD8 memory on one plate. To estimate repertoire size and how much clonotypes are shared between individuals, the study performed deep sequencing of blood TCR repertoires from five healthy adults. To increase sequencing depth and limit assay-specific biases, TCR repertoire library preparation and sequencing were carried out by different laboratories using diverse techniques. Per donor, leukapheresis produced somewhere between about 0.94 and 9 billion PBMCs.

This clone was detected once. This clone's antigen is unknown. No base quality values were provided; no much bigger clone lies one nucleotide off. TCR CDR3 regions were amplified from genomic DNA by multiplex PCR using the deep immunoSEQ assay. Extracted genomic DNA from each cell subset was distributed evenly across all wells of several immunoSEQ 96-well plates, and each plate was treated as a replicate. For sorted subsets, each replicate PCR was loaded with roughly 200 ng genomic DNA, equivalent to 25,000 to 30,000 T cell genomes. Purified libraries were quantified with a Qubit 3.0 fluorometer, sized on a Bioanalyzer 2100, and re-quantified with the KAPA Library Quantification kit. Every immunoSEQ 96-well plate was sequenced on a separate single-read 150-cycle Illumina NextSeq 550 flow cell. The source study handled its data this way. Because the immunoSEQ output held only junctional sequences and lacked quality scores, the filtering could not match the filtering applied to full-length reads. To assign V/J genes and CDR3, sequences were annotated against IMGT germline references using PyIR, a Python wrapper for IgBLAST v1.9. Any read was removed if the V/J assignment was weak (E-value above 1e-6), the CDR3 was missing, or the read contained stop codons, out-of-frame junctions, or ambiguous translated residues. V3J clonotypes were defined as sequences sharing an identical inferred V gene, J gene, and CDR3 amino acid sequence. Percentage overlap between repertoires was computed as shared unique clonotypes divided by the size of the smaller repertoire. RTK rarefaction, the Chao1 estimator, and Recon v2.1 estimates of unobserved clonotypes were used to assess repertoire richness. Generation probabilities were computed with OLGA for all TCRbeta clonotypes obtained by the gDNA method from several donors. TCRdb limited this immuneACCESS table to in-frame rearrangements with V and J called. A share of clones is missing; checked studies link under half to unresolved V genes, and the rest is unexplained. V and J calls and clone size come straight from that table; D and trimming were deduced from the DNA. This sample lists over a million clones; over 95% were detected once. The ten largest clones represent over 1% of the sample.

The donors were healthy, HIV-negative adults who had no recently reported acute infections or vaccinations. Only Caucasian adults living in Nashville, Tennessee, USA were represented among the donors. Magnetic negative selection was used to enrich CD4+ T cells, after which naive cells were positively selected on CD45RA and the negative fraction became the memory subset. Blood was obtained by leukapheresis, after which PBMCs were separated by Ficoll-Histopaque density gradient centrifugation and cryopreserved in liquid nitrogen vapor phase. Analytical flow cytometry was used to check the purity and quantity of each magnetically sorted T cell population. Genomic DNA was isolated from every sorted fraction and measured by UV absorbance on a Nanodrop 2000c. The full study reports these points: Sampling was restricted to blood, and TCR repertoires in tissues likely differ from the TCR repertoires found in blood. Based on pairwise subsampling, the degree of clonotype sharing among donors was expected to be affected by sequencing depth. Because the study included a small number of donors, the genetic and exposure-history diversity represented was limited. Rarefaction of sorted-subset datasets indicated incomplete sequencing despite the large sequencing depth. When several donors were compared, the shared fraction of clonotypes was about 5% for naive CD4, approximately 3.3% for naive CD8, 2.3% for memory CD4, and 0.3% to 0.5% for memory CD8. Clonotypes shared by all four sorted-subset donors showed higher generation probabilities than non-shared clonotypes. Larger estimated clonotype richness was generally found for naive subsets than for memory subsets.

The sample was naive CD4+ T cells sorted from blood. The label giving this sample's cell subset or site can be read as: CD45RA+ positively selected. This sequence was found in a young man in good health.

The sequenced DNA: TGTGCCAGCAGCTTCACCGGGACTAGCATATACGAGCAGTACTTC. Translated, this is CASSFTGTSIYEQYF. The rearrangement joined TRBV7-8 to TRBJ2-7; 9 nucleotides in the junction match TRBD2. The cysteine opens and the phenylalanine closes a CDR3 of 15 amino acids. The read is trimmed to its CDR3 DNA, 45 bases read in frame from base 1. Reading the germline V gene gives CDR1 SGHVS and CDR2 FQNEAQ. V lost 3 bases and J lost 4 bases, and the count of bases not matched to a germline gene is 7.